These 25 T cell receptor beta chains share one sample of origin, sequenced in a study of beta chain features in type 1 diabetes. The authors reverse transcribed all of the isolated RNA, so sequencing captured expressed TCRB transcripts. Profiling relied on immunoSEQ multiplex PCR, and the TCRdb table lists in-frame clones only, not all of them. The profile covers fewer than 200,000 clones, with around an eighth appearing a single time and approximately 0.64% taken by the ten largest. Sequenced sample: central memory CD4+ T cells from blood. The receptors derive from a woman under 30 in good health.

In this sample, this clone turned up a few times. The chain uses TRBV2 and TRBJ2-3; 11 bases fit TRBD1. Germline loops: CDR1 SNHLY, CDR2 FYNNEI. Trimming took 6 bases from V and 6 from J; bases not matched to a gene: 2. The CDR3 is 13 amino acids. CDR3: CASRGQGADTQYF. The CDR3 DNA follows: TGTGCCAGCAGAGGACAGGGGGCCGATACGCAGTATTTT.

This clone was recorded a few times. V is TRBV5-1 and J is TRBJ2-1; 12 positions agree with TRBD2. V lost 5 bases to trimming and J lost 7 bases; unmatched junction nucleotides: 1. Germline V lookup: CDR1 SGHRS, CDR2 YFSETQ. This CDR3 has 13 amino acids. CDR3 residues: CASSLAGGNEQFF. In DNA form, the CDR3 reads TGCGCCAGCAGTCTAGCGGGAGGGAATGAGCAGTTCTTC.

This sequence joins TRBV5-1 and TRBJ2-1; 8 bases line up with TRBD2. From germline, CDR1 is SGHRS and CDR2 YFSETQ. The CDR3 totals 15 residues. V lost 7 bases to trimming and J lost 2 bases; unmatched junction nucleotides: 8. CDR3 protein: CASGPTSGTYNEQFF. CDR3 DNA: TGCGCCAGCGGACCAACTAGCGGTACCTACAATGAGCAGTTCTTC.

This clone was seen more than once but under ten times. The chain carries TRBV6-1 and TRBJ2-3; 8 bases match TRBD2. Trimming cost V 0 bases and J 10 bases; bases outside gene matches: 9. CDR1 and CDR2 (germline): MNHNS, SASEGT. This CDR3 region has 15 residues. CDR3 coding DNA: TGTGCCAGCAGTGAAGCTGCGGGAGGCCCCTTGCCGCAGTATTTT. Amino acids: CASSEAAGGPLPQYF.

This chain connects TRBV5-6 to TRBJ2-7; D is perhaps TRBD1 (6 bases). CDR1 is SGHDT and CDR2 is YYEEEE in the germline V gene. This CDR3 has 14 residues. The V and J ends lost 3 bases and 4 bases respectively, with 14 bases between them. The CDR3 DNA sequence: TGTGCCAGCAGCTCTACAGGGACCGTGTACGAGCAGTACTTC. This translates into CASSSTGTVYEQYF.

This clone showed up just a few times. V gene TRBV6-1 combines with J gene TRBJ1-1; 8 nucleotides align to TRBD1. This CDR3 has 14 residues. J gave up 6 bases and V 3 bases, and 6 bases lay outside the gene matches. Germline V gives CDR1 MNHNS, CDR2 SASEGT. The CDR3 reads CASSDETGVPEAFF. Written as DNA, the CDR3 is TGTGCCAGCAGTGATGAGACAGGGGTCCCTGAAGCTTTCTTT.

This clone was detected only a few times. V usage is TRBV29-1 and J usage is TRBJ2-1, with 15 bases identical to TRBD2. The germline V gene has CDR1 SQVTM and CDR2 ANQGSEA. This CDR3 region has 18 residues. V was pared by 6 bases and J by 3 bases, with 12 bases of the junction left unmatched. CDR3 in DNA: TGCAGCGTCGGGGGACTAGCGGGAGGCCAGCGCGGCTACAATGAGCAGTTCTTC. This encodes CSVGGLAGGQRGYNEQFF.

The chain uses TRBV6-1 and TRBJ1-1; no clear D. Per germline, CDR1 MNHNS and CDR2 SASEGT. The CDR3 runs to 14 residues. Trimming took off 5 bases at V and 6 bases at J, with 16 bases between the two ends. This chain's CDR3 is CASSNQDLWAEAFF. In DNA, the CDR3 is TGTGCCAGCAGTAATCAAGACTTATGGGCTGAAGCTTTCTTT.

This chain joins TRBV10-2 and TRBJ1-2; maybe TRBD1 (6 bases). V shed 10 bases and J shed 7 bases, with 13 bases lying between them. The germline V gene has CDR1 WSHSY and CDR2 SAAADI. There are 11 residues in the CDR3. The chain's CDR3 is CATHRDGGYTF. CDR3 nucleotide sequence: TGCGCCACCCACAGGGACGGTGGCTACACCTTC.

V is TRBV2 and J is TRBJ2-1, with 8 bases that match TRBD2. Per germline, CDR1 SNHLY and CDR2 FYNNEI. V gave up 10 bases and J gave up 2 bases; unmatched junction bases: 7. The CDR3 runs 14 residues. The CDR3 spells CATSSGQAYNEQFF. CDR3 DNA: TGTGCCACTTCTAGCGGGCAAGCCTACAATGAGCAGTTCTTC. The whole variable domain, remainder taken from reference TRBV2 and TRBJ2-1, is EPEVTQTPSHQVTQMGQEVILRCVPISNHLYFYWYRQILGQKVEFLVSFYNNEISEKSEIFDDQFSVERPDGSNFTLKIRSTKLEDSAMYFCATSSGQAYNEQFFGPGTRLTVL.

The CDR3 protein is CASSSQGGNTIYF. As DNA, the CDR3 is TGTGCCAGCAGTTCTCAGGGGGGAAACACCATATATTTT. The chain couples TRBV5-4 to TRBJ1-3; TRBD1 might be the D (6 bases). Trimming left V 5 bases short and J 4 bases short, with 10 bases between. The CDR3 consists of 13 residues. Looked up from germline, CDR1 is SGHNT and CDR2 is YYREEE (reference sequence).

This chain connects TRBV5-1 to TRBJ2-1; 7 positions match TRBD2. CDR1 is SGHRS, CDR2 YFSETQ, per germline. This CDR3 has 15 amino acids. The V gene end was trimmed by 5 bases and the J gene end by 3 bases; junction bases not matched to a gene: 8. In nucleotides, the CDR3 is TGCGCCAGCAGTGTAGGGCTAGCGGTCTACAATGAGCAGTTCTTC. Translating it yields CASSVGLAVYNEQFF.

Only a few counts were recorded for this clone. The chain is built from TRBV2 and TRBJ2-3, with D possibly being TRBD1 (5 bases). The CDR3 sequence is 12 residues long. V gave up 6 bases and J gave up 2 bases, with 6 bases separating them. Germline CDR1 reads SNHLY; CDR2 reads FYNNEI. CDR3: CASRDNTDTQYF. As DNA, the CDR3 is TGTGCCAGCAGGGACAACACAGATACGCAGTATTTT.

V and J are TRBV4-2 and TRBJ2-5; 7 bases are shared with TRBD1. The length of the CDR3 is 16 residues. CDR1 and CDR2 from the germline V gene are LGHNA and YNFKEQ. The V and J ends lost 3 bases and 1 base, in that order; junction bases with no gene match: 8. This CDR3 is CASSQFRDSSQETQYF. Written as DNA, the CDR3 is TGTGCCAGCAGCCAGTTCCGGGACAGTAGCCAAGAGACCCAGTACTTC.

This clone was counted many times. The rearrangement links TRBV29-1 to TRBJ1-1; 7 bases map to TRBD1. The germline V gene encodes CDR1 SQVTM and CDR2 ANQGSEA. Trimming at V came to 7 bases and at J to 3 bases, leaving 8 bases not matched to a gene. The CDR3 extends over 13 amino acids. DNA of the CDR3: TGCAGCGGTGACAGGGCGGGGGACACTGAAGCTTTCTTT. Translation gives CSGDRAGDTEAFF.

This clone appeared a few times. The chain couples TRBV7-9 to TRBJ2-3, with 9 nucleotides matching TRBD2. The germline V gene encodes CDR1 SEHNR and CDR2 FQNEAQ (reference sequence). The ends lost 5 bases at V and 4 bases at J; junction bases unmatched: 7. The CDR3 spans 15 residues. The CDR3 DNA sequence: TGTGCCAGCAGCAAACAGCGGGAGGACGCAGATACGCAGTATTTT. It yields the protein CASSKQREDADTQYF.

This clone was seen more than once but under ten times. The rearrangement joins TRBV7-2 to TRBJ2-7, with a weak D call TRBD1 (6 bases). Germline CDR1 reads SGHTA; CDR2 reads FQGNSA. The CDR3 is 17 residues long. Trimming stripped 0 bases from V and 3 bases from J, with 18 bases between. DNA of the CDR3: TGTGCCAGCAGCTTAGCGCTTGTCACAGGGACGAACTACGAGCAGTACTTC. The encoded protein is CASSLALVTGTNYEQYF.

There are many counts of this clone. The J gene is TRBJ1-2, the V gene TRBV4-3, with D tentatively TRBD1 (6 bases). Deletions cut 1 base from V and 5 bases from J, with 14 bases between. This CDR3 has 15 amino acids. Per germline, CDR1 LGHNA and CDR2 YSLEER. In DNA, the CDR3 is TGCGCCAGCAGCCAAGGCTCCAGGGGAGTTTATGGCTACACCTTC. Amino acid sequence: CASSQGSRGVYGYTF.

This clone was detected a few times. The CDR3 loop reads CASSISSGGFYEQYF. CDR3 in DNA: TGTGCCAGTAGTATTAGTTCGGGAGGGTTCTACGAGCAGTACTTC. This chain links TRBV19 with TRBJ2-7, with TRBD2 matching over 8 bases. J gave up 3 bases and V 3 bases, and 7 bases lay outside the gene matches. This CDR3 region has 15 residues. CDR1 is LNHDA and CDR2 is SQIVND in the germline V gene (reference sequence). The entire variable domain, with the rest obtained from reference TRBV19 and TRBJ2-7, is as follows: DGGITQSPKYLFRKEGQNVTLSCEQNLNHDAMYWYRQDPGQGLRLIYYSQIVNDFQKGDIAEGYSVSREKKESFPLTVTSAQKNPTAFYLCASSISSGGFYEQYFGPGTRLTVT.

This clone was counted only a few times. The rearrangement links TRBV7-2 to TRBJ1-5; 7 bases agree with TRBD1. The CDR3 is 13 amino acids. V lost 5 bases to trimming and J lost 4 bases; unmatched junction nucleotides: 2. Germline V lookup: CDR1 SGHTA, CDR2 FQGNSA. CDR3 coding DNA: TGTGCCAGCAGCCCGGACAGGAATCAGCCCCAGCATTTT. This sequence encodes CASSPDRNQPQHF.

This rearrangement joins TRBV27 to TRBJ1-2; 10 positions agree with TRBD1. CDR1 and CDR2 (germline): MNHEY, SMNVEV (reference sequence). V was pared by 6 bases and J by 5 bases, with 3 bases of the junction left unmatched. The CDR3 runs to 13 residues. The CDR3: CASRGTGDYGYTF. The CDR3 DNA reads as TGTGCCAGCAGAGGGACAGGGGATTATGGCTACACCTTC.

This clone was detected a few times. The chain has TRBV30 and TRBJ1-5; 11 nucleotides match TRBD1. The V gene's germline CDR1 is GTSNPN and CDR2 SVGIG (reference sequence). V shed 3 bases and J 7 bases; nucleotides not matched to a gene: 8. The CDR3 length is 15 residues. The CDR3 here is CAWRGTGGSGQPQHF. The CDR3 region has the DNA TGTGCCTGGAGGGGGACAGGGGGATCCGGGCAGCCCCAGCATTTT.

This sequence joins TRBV6-6 and TRBJ2-3; weak D call: TRBD1 (6 bases). V lost 5 bases and J 1 base, leaving 10 bases between the germline ends. CDR1 is MNHNY, CDR2 SVGAGI, per germline (reference sequence). The CDR3 spans 14 residues. CDR3 protein: CASSAAGGTDTQYF. CDR3 nucleotides: TGTGCCAGCAGTGCGGCAGGGGGCACAGATACGCAGTATTTT.

The rearrangement links TRBV4-3 to TRBJ2-7; 11 bases agree with TRBD2. CDR3 length: 15 residues. Germline CDR1 is LGHNA and CDR2 is YSLEER. V was clipped by 2 bases and J by 0 bases; unmatched bases: 0. The CDR3 region is CASSQLAGGSYEQYF. The CDR3 DNA reads TGCGCCAGCAGCCAACTAGCGGGGGGCTCCTACGAGCAGTACTTC.

This chain connects TRBV7-2 to TRBJ2-2; D is undetermined. There are 15 residues in the CDR3. V lost 1 base, J lost 2 bases, and 8 bases lay in between. The germline gives CDR1 SGHTA, CDR2 FQGNSA. CDR3 amino acids: CASSLEVANTGELFF. As DNA, the CDR3 is TGTGCCAGCAGCTTAGAAGTAGCCAACACCGGGGAGCTGTTTTTT.